The rows below give T cell receptor beta chains drawn from one sample of a study of OX40 agonist ivuxolimab in advanced cancers. Libraries were prepared by immunoSEQ multiplex PCR; TCRdb keeps only in-frame clonotypes and omits some of them. This sample yields under 80,000 clones, of which roughly 86% are seen a single time; 0.78% belongs to the top ten. This specimen consisted of CD4+ or CD8+ T cells sorted from blood, obtained in a trial of the OX40 agonist ivuxolimab. These receptors were taken from an adult with an advanced solid tumor such as melanoma, head and neck, liver or kidney cancer. Both conserved end residues are part of each CDR3. Fields, in order: clone size, CDR3 length, J gene, V gene, D gene, CDR3 protein, CDR3 DNA. D genes are given only for firm matches. Clone size appears in some rows only: once, few, many, or a class for an expanded clone.

clone_size: NA
cdr3_length: 14
j_call: TRBJ1-4
v_call: TRBV12-1
d_call: NA
cdr3_aa: CASSHRARREKLFF
cdr3_nt: TGTGCCAGCAGCCACAGGGCGCGCCGTGAAAAACTGTTTTTT

clone_size: NA
cdr3_length: 13
j_call: TRBJ1-3
v_call: TRBV30
d_call: NA
cdr3_aa: CAWDQSSGNTIYF
cdr3_nt: TGTGCCTGGGACCAAAGCTCTGGAAACACCATATATTTT

clone_size: NA
cdr3_length: 12
j_call: TRBJ2-1
v_call: TRBV11-3
d_call: NA
cdr3_aa: CASSFSVGEQFF
cdr3_nt: TGTGCCAGCAGCTTTAGTGTCGGGGAGCAGTTCTTC

clone_size: NA
cdr3_length: 16
j_call: TRBJ2-2
v_call: TRBV30
d_call: NA
cdr3_aa: CAWRGSGIGNTGELFF
cdr3_nt: TGTGCCTGGAGGGGGAGTGGGATTGGTAACACCGGGGAGCTGTTTTTT

clone_size: NA
cdr3_length: 10
j_call: TRBJ1-2
v_call: TRBV29-1
d_call: NA
cdr3_aa: CSVEVDGYTF
cdr3_nt: TGCAGCGTTGAAGTGGATGGCTACACCTTC

clone_size: once
cdr3_length: 14
j_call: TRBJ2-1
v_call: TRBV19
d_call: NA
cdr3_aa: CASSTGDLTGEQFF
cdr3_nt: TGTGCCAGTAGTACGGGGGACTTAACGGGAGAGCAGTTCTTC

clone_size: NA
cdr3_length: 13
j_call: TRBJ1-5
v_call: TRBV2
d_call: NA
cdr3_aa: CASSEKGNQPQHF
cdr3_nt: TGTGCCAGCAGTGAAAAGGGCAATCAGCCCCAGCATTTT

clone_size: once
cdr3_length: 11
j_call: TRBJ1-2
v_call: TRBV9
d_call: NA
cdr3_aa: CASSSPRGYTF
cdr3_nt: TGTGCCAGCAGCTCCCCCCGTGGCTACACCTTC

clone_size: NA
cdr3_length: 15
j_call: TRBJ2-5
v_call: TRBV7-8
d_call: TRBD2
cdr3_aa: CASSSGGRPQETQYF
cdr3_nt: TGTGCCAGCAGCTCGGGAGGCAGGCCACAAGAGACCCAGTACTTC

clone_size: NA
cdr3_length: 11
j_call: TRBJ2-7
v_call: TRBV12-5
d_call: NA
cdr3_aa: CASGLNYEQYF
cdr3_nt: TGTGCTAGTGGTTTGAACTACGAGCAGTACTTC

clone_size: NA
cdr3_length: 14
j_call: TRBJ1-5
v_call: TRBV27
d_call: NA
cdr3_aa: CASSYRNSNQPQHF
cdr3_nt: TGTGCCAGCAGTTACAGAAATAGCAATCAGCCCCAGCATTTT

clone_size: NA
cdr3_length: 17
j_call: TRBJ2-7
v_call: TRBV15
d_call: NA
cdr3_aa: CATSPRRGLPREHEQYF
cdr3_nt: TGTGCCACCAGCCCGAGGAGGGGGCTCCCCCGGGAACACGAGCAGTACTTC

clone_size: NA
cdr3_length: 14
j_call: TRBJ1-4
v_call: TRBV2
d_call: NA
cdr3_aa: CASSPTRANEKLFF
cdr3_nt: TGTGCCAGCAGCCCCACCAGGGCTAATGAAAAACTGTTTTTT

clone_size: NA
cdr3_length: 16
j_call: TRBJ2-2
v_call: TRBV9
d_call: NA
cdr3_aa: CASSPPPGSGTGELFF
cdr3_nt: TGTGCCAGCAGCCCCCCCCCAGGGAGTGGCACCGGGGAGCTGTTTTTT

clone_size: NA
cdr3_length: 14
j_call: TRBJ1-4
v_call: TRBV28
d_call: TRBD1
cdr3_aa: CASSLGDRGQKLFF
cdr3_nt: TGTGCCAGCAGTTTAGGGGACAGGGGGCAAAAACTGTTTTTT

clone_size: NA
cdr3_length: 15
j_call: TRBJ2-5
v_call: TRBV7-3
d_call: NA
cdr3_aa: CASSLRQGPGETQYF
cdr3_nt: TGTGCCAGCAGCTTACGGCAGGGGCCTGGGGAGACCCAGTACTTC

clone_size: NA
cdr3_length: 15
j_call: TRBJ2-7
v_call: TRBV6-5
d_call: NA
cdr3_aa: CASSYRGGGEGEQYF
cdr3_nt: TGTGCCAGCAGTTACCGTGGAGGGGGTGAGGGCGAGCAGTACTTC

clone_size: NA
cdr3_length: 15
j_call: TRBJ2-3
v_call: TRBV2
d_call: NA
cdr3_aa: CASSDSSSGTDTQYF
cdr3_nt: TGTGCCAGCAGTGACTCGTCCAGCGGAACAGATACGCAGTATTTT

clone_size: NA
cdr3_length: 15
j_call: TRBJ2-3
v_call: TRBV7-8
d_call: TRBD2
cdr3_aa: CASSLVSGSSDTQYF
cdr3_nt: TGTGCCAGCAGCTTAGTTAGCGGGAGTTCGGATACGCAGTATTTT

clone_size: NA
cdr3_length: 17
j_call: TRBJ2-3
v_call: TRBV9
d_call: NA
cdr3_aa: CASSVEAGGGSTDTQYF
cdr3_nt: TGTGCCAGCAGCGTAGAAGCAGGGGGAGGATCCACAGATACGCAGTATTTT

clone_size: NA
cdr3_length: 12
j_call: TRBJ2-3
v_call: TRBV19
d_call: NA
cdr3_aa: CASRQTGDTQYF
cdr3_nt: TGTGCCAGTAGACAAACTGGAGATACGCAGTATTTT

clone_size: NA
cdr3_length: 14
j_call: TRBJ2-3
v_call: TRBV6-1
d_call: TRBD2
cdr3_aa: CASRLADLTDTQYF
cdr3_nt: TGTGCCAGCAGACTAGCGGACCTCACAGATACGCAGTATTTT

clone_size: NA
cdr3_length: 16
j_call: TRBJ2-1
v_call: TRBV11-3
d_call: TRBD2
cdr3_aa: CASSLGASGRGGEQFF
cdr3_nt: TGTGCCAGCAGCTTAGGGGCTAGCGGGAGGGGAGGTGAGCAGTTCTTC

clone_size: NA
cdr3_length: 14
j_call: TRBJ2-3
v_call: TRBV7-3
d_call: NA
cdr3_aa: CASSPGPSTDTQYF
cdr3_nt: TGTGCCAGCAGCCCTGGGCCTAGCACAGATACGCAGTATTTT

clone_size: NA
cdr3_length: 17
j_call: TRBJ2-2
v_call: TRBV5-1
d_call: TRBD1
cdr3_aa: CASSPEGQGLNTGELFF
cdr3_nt: TGCGCCAGCAGCCCCGAAGGACAGGGATTGAACACCGGGGAGCTGTTTTTT

clone_size: NA
cdr3_length: 14
j_call: TRBJ2-5
v_call: TRBV9
d_call: NA
cdr3_aa: CASSVGGTQETQYF
cdr3_nt: TGTGCCAGCAGCGTAGGTGGTACCCAAGAGACCCAGTACTTC

clone_size: NA
cdr3_length: 15
j_call: TRBJ1-2
v_call: TRBV4-1
d_call: TRBD1
cdr3_aa: CASSQDWDSQYGYTF
cdr3_nt: TGCGCCAGCAGCCAAGATTGGGACAGTCAATATGGCTACACCTTC

clone_size: NA
cdr3_length: 14
j_call: TRBJ1-4
v_call: TRBV6-5
d_call: NA
cdr3_aa: CASSYRQANEKLFF
cdr3_nt: TGTGCCAGCAGTTACCGACAGGCTAATGAAAAACTGTTTTTT

clone_size: NA
cdr3_length: 13
j_call: TRBJ1-5
v_call: TRBV7-9
d_call: NA
cdr3_aa: CASSFDTNQPQHF
cdr3_nt: TGTGCCAGCAGCTTCGACACCAATCAGCCCCAGCATTTT

clone_size: NA
cdr3_length: 16
j_call: TRBJ2-1
v_call: TRBV7-3
d_call: NA
cdr3_aa: CASSPSGAGSYNEQFF
cdr3_nt: TGTGCCAGCAGCCCCTCGGGGGCTGGCTCCTACAATGAGCAGTTCTTC

clone_size: NA
cdr3_length: 15
j_call: TRBJ2-7
v_call: TRBV28
d_call: TRBD1
cdr3_aa: CASSLSGQGPYEQYF
cdr3_nt: TGTGCCAGCAGTTTATCGGGACAGGGGCCCTACGAGCAGTACTTC

clone_size: NA
cdr3_length: 14
j_call: TRBJ2-6
v_call: TRBV11-2
d_call: NA
cdr3_aa: CASSSDPRANVLTF
cdr3_nt: TGTGCCAGCAGCTCGGACCCCAGGGCCAACGTCCTGACTTTC

clone_size: NA
cdr3_length: 14
j_call: TRBJ1-1
v_call: TRBV5-1
d_call: NA
cdr3_aa: CASTLGTLNTEAFF
cdr3_nt: TGCGCCAGCACCCTGGGGACTCTGAACACTGAAGCTTTCTTT

clone_size: NA
cdr3_length: 13
j_call: TRBJ1-2
v_call: TRBV6-1
d_call: NA
cdr3_aa: CASSVAGVRGYTF
cdr3_nt: TGTGCCAGCAGTGTAGCAGGGGTGCGAGGCTACACCTTC

clone_size: few
cdr3_length: 12
j_call: TRBJ1-2
v_call: TRBV19
d_call: NA
cdr3_aa: CASSIEPYGYTF
cdr3_nt: TGTGCCAGTAGTATTGAACCCTATGGCTACACCTTC

clone_size: NA
cdr3_length: 13
j_call: TRBJ1-2
v_call: TRBV19
d_call: TRBD1
cdr3_aa: CASYRDRSYGYTF
cdr3_nt: TGTGCCAGTTACCGGGACAGGAGCTATGGCTACACCTTC

clone_size: NA
cdr3_length: 14
j_call: TRBJ2-5
v_call: TRBV28
d_call: NA
cdr3_aa: CASMVGAARETQYF
cdr3_nt: TGTGCCAGCATGGTGGGGGCCGCACGAGAGACCCAGTACTTC

clone_size: NA
cdr3_length: 15
j_call: TRBJ2-1
v_call: TRBV19
d_call: NA
cdr3_aa: CASTSKGGSYNEQFF
cdr3_nt: TGTGCCAGTACCTCAAAAGGGGGCTCCTACAATGAGCAGTTCTTC

clone_size: few
cdr3_length: 16
j_call: TRBJ2-7
v_call: TRBV15
d_call: NA
cdr3_aa: CATSRDQGTSSYEQYF
cdr3_nt: TGTGCCACCAGCAGAGATCAGGGGACCAGCTCCTACGAGCAGTACTTC

clone_size: NA
cdr3_length: 13
j_call: TRBJ1-1
v_call: TRBV10-2
d_call: TRBD1
cdr3_aa: CASSGTGGGEAFF
cdr3_nt: TGCGCCAGCAGTGGGACAGGGGGCGGTGAAGCTTTCTTT

clone_size: NA
cdr3_length: 14
j_call: TRBJ2-3
v_call: TRBV6-1
d_call: TRBD1
cdr3_aa: CASSEQGATDTQYF
cdr3_nt: TGTGCCAGCAGTGAACAGGGGGCCACAGATACGCAGTATTTT

clone_size: NA
cdr3_length: 15
j_call: TRBJ1-1
v_call: TRBV5-4
d_call: NA
cdr3_aa: CASSFGILENTEAFF
cdr3_nt: TGTGCCAGCAGCTTCGGGATTCTAGAGAACACTGAAGCTTTCTTT

clone_size: NA
cdr3_length: 15
j_call: TRBJ2-6
v_call: TRBV5-4
d_call: NA
cdr3_aa: CASSLPERGANVLTF
cdr3_nt: TGTGCCAGCAGCTTGCCCGAAAGGGGGGCCAACGTCCTGACTTTC

clone_size: NA
cdr3_length: 15
j_call: TRBJ1-6
v_call: TRBV18
d_call: TRBD1
cdr3_aa: CASSPSRDRGSPLHF
cdr3_nt: TGTGCCAGCTCACCGTCCCGGGACAGGGGTTCACCCCTCCACTTT

clone_size: NA
cdr3_length: 14
j_call: TRBJ1-2
v_call: TRBV5-1
d_call: NA
cdr3_aa: CASSHWDNNYGYTF
cdr3_nt: TGCGCCAGCAGCCATTGGGACAACAACTATGGCTACACCTTC

clone_size: NA
cdr3_length: 13
j_call: TRBJ1-4
v_call: TRBV30
d_call: NA
cdr3_aa: CAWSVRTREKLFF
cdr3_nt: TGTGCCTGGAGTGTACGGACAAGGGAAAAACTGTTTTTT

clone_size: NA
cdr3_length: 16
j_call: TRBJ2-5
v_call: TRBV5-4
d_call: NA
cdr3_aa: CASSLLGESIWETQYF
cdr3_nt: TGTGCCAGCAGCTTGCTGGGGGAGTCGATATGGGAGACCCAGTACTTC

clone_size: NA
cdr3_length: 15
j_call: TRBJ2-6
v_call: TRBV6-1
d_call: NA
cdr3_aa: CASREISSGANVLTF
cdr3_nt: TGTGCCAGCAGGGAAATTTCCTCTGGGGCCAACGTCCTGACTTTC

clone_size: NA
cdr3_length: 17
j_call: TRBJ1-1
v_call: TRBV15
d_call: NA
cdr3_aa: CATSRAAVAGQNTEAFF
cdr3_nt: TGTGCCACCAGCAGAGCTGCGGTTGCAGGCCAAAACACTGAAGCTTTCTTT

clone_size: NA
cdr3_length: 18
j_call: TRBJ1-5
v_call: TRBV5-1
d_call: TRBD1
cdr3_aa: CASSLSRGTGRSNQPQHF
cdr3_nt: TGCGCCAGCAGCCTTAGTAGGGGGACAGGGCGTAGCAATCAGCCCCAGCATTTT

clone_size: NA
cdr3_length: 16
j_call: TRBJ1-1
v_call: TRBV5-1
d_call: NA
cdr3_aa: CASSLTGGASLAEAFF
cdr3_nt: TGCGCCAGCAGCTTGACGGGGGGAGCATCGCTTGCTGAAGCTTTCTTT

clone_size: NA
cdr3_length: 15
j_call: TRBJ1-4
v_call: TRBV19
d_call: TRBD1
cdr3_aa: CASREGARINEKLFF
cdr3_nt: TGTGCCAGTAGGGAGGGGGCGCGGATTAATGAAAAACTGTTTTTT

clone_size: NA
cdr3_length: 15
j_call: TRBJ2-7
v_call: TRBV19
d_call: NA
cdr3_aa: CASSMGSGDTYEQYF
cdr3_nt: TGTGCCAGTTCTATGGGTTCAGGGGATACATACGAGCAGTACTTC

clone_size: NA
cdr3_length: 13
j_call: TRBJ2-1
v_call: TRBV2
d_call: NA
cdr3_aa: CASANVPYNEQFF
cdr3_nt: TGTGCCAGTGCGAATGTCCCATACAATGAGCAGTTCTTC

clone_size: NA
cdr3_length: 15
j_call: TRBJ2-1
v_call: TRBV5-1
d_call: NA
cdr3_aa: CASSLGADSYNEQFF
cdr3_nt: TGCGCCAGCAGCTTGGGGGCGGATTCCTACAATGAGCAGTTCTTC

clone_size: NA
cdr3_length: 15
j_call: TRBJ1-3
v_call: TRBV6-5
d_call: NA
cdr3_aa: CASRTPGGSGNTIYF
cdr3_nt: TGTGCCAGCAGGACCCCCGGGGGCTCTGGAAACACCATATATTTT

clone_size: NA
cdr3_length: 15
j_call: TRBJ2-3
v_call: TRBV18
d_call: TRBD1
cdr3_aa: CASSPPQGGADTQYF
cdr3_nt: TGTGCCAGCTCACCACCACAGGGGGGCGCAGATACGCAGTATTTT

clone_size: NA
cdr3_length: 16
j_call: TRBJ1-6
v_call: TRBV5-4
d_call: NA
cdr3_aa: CASSLSLTVMNSPLHF
cdr3_nt: TGTGCCAGCAGCTTGAGCCTGACAGTGATGAATTCACCCCTCCACTTT